These 18 T cell receptor beta chains were all obtained from the same sample, sequenced in a study of identical twins. TCRdb re-derived calls from the 5' RACE reads in MiXCR, one entry per CDR3 protein. The data contain 450,000 or so distinct CDR3 sequences, approximately 14% of them singletons. The sample was also linked to a second study, of yellow fever vaccine responses in identical twins.

Sequencing used CD4+ T cells sorted from blood. These TCRs come from a woman in her late teens or twenties in good health.

This clonotype appeared a few times. This chain links TRBV28 with TRBJ2-2, with 7 bases fitting TRBD2. Trimming removed 6 bases from V and 0 bases from J; junction bases left unmatched: 7. The CDR3 runs 16 residues. Germline V gives CDR1 MDHEN, CDR2 SYDVKM. The CDR3 DNA is TGTGCCAGCAGAAAGGGAGGGGTGGCGAACACCGGGGAGCTGTTTTTT. It codes for CASRKGGVANTGELFF.

Only a few counts were recorded for this clonotype. V usage is TRBV29-1 and J usage is TRBJ2-7, with TRBD1 matching 9 bases. The V gene end was trimmed by 7 bases and the J gene end by 6 bases; junction bases not matched to a gene: 7. CDR3 size: 12 residues. Germline V gene data show CDR1 as SQVTM and CDR2 as ANQGSEA. The CDR3 DNA reads as TGCAGCGCCGGGACAGGGCTGAGCGAGCAGTACTTC. It encodes CSAGTGLSEQYF.

This rearrangement joins TRBV9 to TRBJ2-4, with 12 bases fitting TRBD2. CDR1 is SGDLS and CDR2 is YYNGEE in the germline V gene. V lost 0 bases, J lost 7 bases, and 8 bases stayed unmatched. There are 17 residues in the CDR3. CDR3 sequence: CASSVDLAGGVRNIQYF. The CDR3 DNA follows: TGTGCCAGCAGCGTAGACCTAGCGGGAGGGGTAAGGAACATTCAGTACTTC.

The CDR3 reads CASSRDPTLNEQFF. In nucleotides, the CDR3 is TGTGCCAGCAGCCGAGACCCGACCCTAAATGAGCAGTTCTTC. This chain connects TRBV7-3 to TRBJ2-1; no firm D call. The CDR3 has 14 amino acids. V gave up 5 bases and J gave up 7 bases, with 15 bases separating them. Germline V lookup: CDR1 SGHTA, CDR2 FQGTGA.

This chain joins TRBV4-3 and TRBJ2-1; 10 positions agree with TRBD2. J lost 9 bases, V lost 0 bases, and 8 bases had no gene match. Germline V lookup: CDR1 LGHNA, CDR2 YSLEER. The CDR3 spans 16 residues. The CDR3: CASSQEGLAGVSEQFF. The DNA for the CDR3 is TGCGCCAGCAGCCAAGAAGGGCTAGCGGGAGTGAGTGAGCAGTTCTTC.

A few counts support this clonotype. The chain combines TRBV29-1 with TRBJ2-1, with D tentatively TRBD1 (5 bases). CDR3 size: 13 residues. Trimming left V 7 bases short and J 6 bases short, with 16 bases between. Germline V gene lookup returns CDR1 SQVTM and CDR2 ANQGSEA. CDR3 loop: CSAPRLTGNEQFF. As DNA, the CDR3 is TGCAGCGCGCCAAGACTCACAGGCAATGAGCAGTTCTTC.

This clonotype was counted only a few times. The CDR3 is CVSLRGVIETQYF. CDR3 nucleotides: TGTGTCTCTCTTCGGGGGGTGATAGAGACCCAGTACTTC. The chain has TRBV25-1 and TRBJ2-5, with 7 bases identical to TRBD2. Germline V lookup: CDR1 MGHDK, CDR2 SYGVNS. The CDR3 is made up of 13 amino acids.

The rearrangement joins TRBV20-1 to TRBJ2-7; D gene uncertain. The CDR3 runs to 11 residues. The V end lost 0 bases, the J end lost 6 bases, and 6 bases lay between the germline ends. Germline V lookup: CDR1 DFQATT, CDR2 SNEGSKA (reference sequence). The CDR3 DNA is TGCAGTGCTAGAGATTACGTCGAGCAGTACTTC. Its protein product is CSARDYVEQYF.

This clonotype was counted a few times. The genes are TRBV9 and TRBJ2-7; D is undetermined. Germline V lookup: CDR1 SGDLS, CDR2 YYNGEE. V was shortened by 0 bases and J by 0 bases, with 7 bases between the two germline ends. CDR3 length equals 14 residues. The CDR3 is CASSVGATSYEQYF. The CDR3 nucleotides are TGTGCCAGCAGCGTAGGTGCGACCTCCTACGAGCAGTACTTC.

The chain is built from TRBV5-1 and TRBJ1-1; tentatively, D is TRBD1 (6 bases). The germline gives CDR1 SGHRS, CDR2 YFSETQ. There are 14 residues in the CDR3. Trimming removed 0 bases from V and 3 bases from J, with 9 bases in between. CDR3: CASSLDRAYTEAFF. The DNA of the CDR3 is TGCGCCAGCAGCTTGGACAGGGCGTACACTGAAGCTTTCTTT.

The chain recombines TRBV12-3 or TRBV12-4 with TRBJ2-1; the match to TRBD2 covers 15 bases. The CDR3 spans 15 residues. Trimming removed 8 bases from V and 10 bases from J; junction bases left unmatched: 9. The CDR3 coding sequence is TGTGCCAGCGCAAACTCGGGACTAGCGGGGGGCGAGCAGTTCTTC. Translation gives CASANSGLAGGEQFF.

In its sample, this clonotype was seen many times. The rearrangement uses TRBV12-3 or TRBV12-4 and TRBJ2-7, with TRBD2 matching over 8 bases. V was pared by 6 bases and J by 0 bases, with 4 bases of the junction left unmatched. CDR3 length: 14 amino acids. For the CDR3, the DNA is TGTGCCAGCAGACGACTAGCGAACTCCTACGAGCAGTACTTC. It yields the protein CASRRLANSYEQYF.

This clonotype was observed a few times. The CDR3 loop is CSAGRRGDEQYF. The CDR3 DNA sequence: TGCAGTGCCGGGAGGCGCGGGGACGAGCAGTACTTC. This rearrangement joins TRBV20-1 to TRBJ2-7; TRBD2 agrees at 7 bases. The CDR3 length is 12 residues. Germline V CDR1 and CDR2: DFQATT, SNEGSKA (reference sequence). After removal of 6 bases from V and 5 bases from J, the junction contained 7 bases not matched to a gene.

This chain links TRBV20-1 with TRBJ2-3; 9 bases align to TRBD2. The junction had 13 bases not matched to a gene; V was cut back by 6 bases and J by 0 bases. The CDR3 has 17 amino acids. The germline CDR1 and CDR2 sequences are DFQATT and SNEGSKA (reference sequence). The CDR3 loop reads CSAAGLAGKASTDTQYF. In DNA, the CDR3 is TGCAGTGCCGCGGGGCTAGCGGGGAAAGCTAGCACAGATACGCAGTATTTT.

This clonotype was counted many times. The rearrangement links TRBV10-3 to TRBJ1-1, with D maybe TRBD1 (6 bases). This CDR3 has 15 amino acids. The V end was cut by 6 bases, the J end by 2 bases, with 16 bases between. CDR1 and CDR2 from the germline V gene are ENHRY and SYGVKD. The CDR3 protein is CAIRGLATGNTEAFF. The CDR3 bases are TGTGCCATCAGGGGCCTCGCGACAGGCAACACTGAAGCTTTCTTT.

This clonotype has more than one count but fewer than ten. The CDR3 loop reads CASSLMDSPVNEQFF. CDR3 in DNA: TGTGCCAGCAGCCTCATGGACAGCCCTGTCAATGAGCAGTTCTTC. The chain has TRBV7-2 and TRBJ2-1; maybe TRBD1 (6 bases). V was clipped by 5 bases and J by 6 bases, with 17 bases between them. Per germline, CDR1 SGHTA and CDR2 FQGNSA. The CDR3 is made up of 15 amino acids.

The V call is TRBV5-1, the J call TRBJ2-1; 10 positions match TRBD2. This CDR3 contains 13 residues. Losses at the gene ends were 6 bases for V and 5 bases for J; bases not matched to a gene: 2. The V gene's germline CDR1 is SGHRS and CDR2 YFSETQ. CDR3 nucleotide sequence: TGCGCCAGCAACAGCGGGGGGGACAATGAGCAGTTCTTC. Protein: CASNSGGDNEQFF.

This clonotype was observed a few times. V gene TRBV6-5 combines with J gene TRBJ2-6, with 7 bases lining up with TRBD1. The CDR3 runs 17 residues. Germline CDR1 is MNHEY and CDR2 is SVGAGI. V lost 4 bases and J lost 2; bases outside the gene matches: 8. Here the CDR3 reads CASSSRQGTTGANVLTF. In DNA form, the CDR3 reads TGTGCCAGCAGTTCCCGACAGGGAACTACTGGGGCCAACGTCCTGACTTTC.